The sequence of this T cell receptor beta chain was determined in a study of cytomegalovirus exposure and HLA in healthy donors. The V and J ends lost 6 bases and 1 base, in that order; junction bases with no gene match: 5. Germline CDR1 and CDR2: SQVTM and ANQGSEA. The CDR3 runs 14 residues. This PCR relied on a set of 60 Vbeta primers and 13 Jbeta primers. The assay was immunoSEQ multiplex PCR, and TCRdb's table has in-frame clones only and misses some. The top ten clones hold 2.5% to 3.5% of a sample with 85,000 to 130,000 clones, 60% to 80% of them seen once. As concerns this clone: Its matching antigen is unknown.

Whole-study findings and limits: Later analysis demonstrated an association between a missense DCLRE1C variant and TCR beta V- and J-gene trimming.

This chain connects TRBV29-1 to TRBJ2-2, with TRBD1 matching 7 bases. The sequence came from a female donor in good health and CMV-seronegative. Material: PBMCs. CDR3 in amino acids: CSVGDRKNTGELFF. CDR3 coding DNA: TGCAGCGTGGGGGACAGAAAGAACACCGGGGAGCTGTTTTTT.